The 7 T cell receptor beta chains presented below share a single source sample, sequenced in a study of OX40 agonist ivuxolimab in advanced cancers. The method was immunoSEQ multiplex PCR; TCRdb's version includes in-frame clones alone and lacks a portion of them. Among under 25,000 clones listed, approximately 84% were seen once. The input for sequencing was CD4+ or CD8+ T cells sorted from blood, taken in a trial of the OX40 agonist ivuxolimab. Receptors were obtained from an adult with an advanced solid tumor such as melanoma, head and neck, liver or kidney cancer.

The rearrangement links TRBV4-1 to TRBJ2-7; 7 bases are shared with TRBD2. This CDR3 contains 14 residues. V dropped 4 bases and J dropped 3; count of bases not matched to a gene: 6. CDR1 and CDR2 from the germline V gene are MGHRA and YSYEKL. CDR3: CASSPSGTNYEQYF. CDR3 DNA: TGCGCCAGCAGCCCCTCCGGGACTAACTACGAGCAGTACTTC.

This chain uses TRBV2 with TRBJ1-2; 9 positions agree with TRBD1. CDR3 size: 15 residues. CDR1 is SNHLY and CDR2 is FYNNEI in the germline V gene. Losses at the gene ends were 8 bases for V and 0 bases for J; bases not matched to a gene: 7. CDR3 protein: CASHRGRGANYGYTF. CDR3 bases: TGTGCCAGCCACAGGGGGCGGGGGGCTAACTATGGCTACACCTTC.

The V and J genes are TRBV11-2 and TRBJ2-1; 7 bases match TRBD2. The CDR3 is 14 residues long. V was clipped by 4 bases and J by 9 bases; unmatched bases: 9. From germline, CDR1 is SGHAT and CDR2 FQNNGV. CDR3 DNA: TGTGCCAGCAGCTCGGGACTAACCCTCCGTGAGCAGTTCTTC. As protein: CASSSGLTLREQFF.

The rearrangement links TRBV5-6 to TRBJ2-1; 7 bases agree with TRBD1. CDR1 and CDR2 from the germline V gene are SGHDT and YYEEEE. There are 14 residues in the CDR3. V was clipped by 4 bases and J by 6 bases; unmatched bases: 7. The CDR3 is CASSHGQEFNEQFF. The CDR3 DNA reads TGTGCCAGCAGCCATGGACAGGAATTCAATGAGCAGTTCTTC.

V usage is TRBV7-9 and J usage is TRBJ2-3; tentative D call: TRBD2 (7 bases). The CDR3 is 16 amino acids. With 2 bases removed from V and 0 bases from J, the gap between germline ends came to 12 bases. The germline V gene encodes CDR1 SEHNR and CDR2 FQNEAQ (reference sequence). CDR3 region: CASSLTGGRSTDTQYF. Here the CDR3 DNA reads TGTGCCAGCAGCTTAACGGGGGGCCGAAGCACAGATACGCAGTATTTT.

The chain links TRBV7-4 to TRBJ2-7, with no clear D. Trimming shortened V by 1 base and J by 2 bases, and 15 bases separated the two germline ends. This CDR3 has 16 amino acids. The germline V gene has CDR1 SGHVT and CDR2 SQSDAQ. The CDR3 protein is CASSLEFSQSPYEQYF. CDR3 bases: TGTGCCAGCAGCTTAGAGTTTAGTCAATCCCCCTACGAGCAGTACTTC.

CDR3 DNA: TGTGCCAGCAGAGCGAGGGAGCGTCTCGGGAGGCCTGATGAGCAGTTCTTC. It is translated as CASRARERLGRPDEQFF. The rearrangement uses TRBV5-8 and TRBJ2-1, with 7 bases that match TRBD2. CDR1 is SGHTS and CDR2 is YDEGEE in the germline V gene. Trimming at V came to 5 bases and at J to 8 bases, leaving 19 bases not matched to a gene. The CDR3 consists of 17 residues.